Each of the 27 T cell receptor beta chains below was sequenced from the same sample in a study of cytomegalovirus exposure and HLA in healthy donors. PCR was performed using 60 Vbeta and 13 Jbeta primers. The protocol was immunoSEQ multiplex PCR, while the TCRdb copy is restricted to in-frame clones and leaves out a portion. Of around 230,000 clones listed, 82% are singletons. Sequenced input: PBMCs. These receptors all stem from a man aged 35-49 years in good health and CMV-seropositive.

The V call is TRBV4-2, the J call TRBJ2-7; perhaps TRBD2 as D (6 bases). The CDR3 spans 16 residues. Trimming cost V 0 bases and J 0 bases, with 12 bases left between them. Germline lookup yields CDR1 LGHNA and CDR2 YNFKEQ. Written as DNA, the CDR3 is TGTGCCAGCAGCCAAGATCTGGACGGGAGCTCCTACGAGCAGTACTTC. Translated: CASSQDLDGSSYEQYF.

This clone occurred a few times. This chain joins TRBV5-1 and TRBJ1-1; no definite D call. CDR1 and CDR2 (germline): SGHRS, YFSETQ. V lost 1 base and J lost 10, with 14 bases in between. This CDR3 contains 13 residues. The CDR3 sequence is CASSLIPLDRAFF. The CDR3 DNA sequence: TGCGCCAGCAGCTTGATACCCCTAGACCGAGCTTTCTTT.

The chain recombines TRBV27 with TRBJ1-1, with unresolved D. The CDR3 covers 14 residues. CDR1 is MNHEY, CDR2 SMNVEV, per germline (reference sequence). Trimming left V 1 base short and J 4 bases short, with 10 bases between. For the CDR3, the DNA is TGTGCCAGCAGTTTATGGGGTACTAGCACTGAAGCTTTCTTT. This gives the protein CASSLWGTSTEAFF.

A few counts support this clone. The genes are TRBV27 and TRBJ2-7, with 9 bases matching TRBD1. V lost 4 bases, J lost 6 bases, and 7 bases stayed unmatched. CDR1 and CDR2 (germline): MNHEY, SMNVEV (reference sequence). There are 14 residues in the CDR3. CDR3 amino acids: CASSSGQGPREQYF. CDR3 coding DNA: TGTGCCAGCAGTTCGGGACAGGGACCCCGCGAGCAGTACTTC.

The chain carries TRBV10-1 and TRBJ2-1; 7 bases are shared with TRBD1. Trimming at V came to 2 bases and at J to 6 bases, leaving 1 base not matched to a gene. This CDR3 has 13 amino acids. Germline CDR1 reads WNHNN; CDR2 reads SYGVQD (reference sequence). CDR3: CASSENRGNEQFF. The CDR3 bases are TGCGCCAGCAGTGAGAACAGGGGCAATGAGCAGTTCTTC.

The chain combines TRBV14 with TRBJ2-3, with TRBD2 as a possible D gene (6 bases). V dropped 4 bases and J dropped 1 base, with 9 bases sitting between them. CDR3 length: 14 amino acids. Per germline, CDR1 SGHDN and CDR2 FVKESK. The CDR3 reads CASSPGDGTDTQYF. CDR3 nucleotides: TGTGCCAGCAGCCCGGGGGATGGCACAGATACGCAGTATTTT. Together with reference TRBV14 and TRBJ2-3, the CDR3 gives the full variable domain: EAGVTQFPSHSVIEKGQTVTLRCDPISGHDNLYWYRRVMGKEIKFLLHFVKESKQDESGMPNNRFLAERTGGTYSTLKVQPAELEDSGVYFCASSPGDGTDTQYFGPGTRLTVL.

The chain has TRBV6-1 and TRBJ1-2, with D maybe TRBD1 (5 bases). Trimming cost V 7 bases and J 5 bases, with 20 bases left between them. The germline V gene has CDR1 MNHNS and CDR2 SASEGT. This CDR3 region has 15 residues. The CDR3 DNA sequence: TGTGCCAGCAAAAACGGAGGGGCCTCGTCGTATGGCTACACCTTC. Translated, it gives CASKNGGASSYGYTF.

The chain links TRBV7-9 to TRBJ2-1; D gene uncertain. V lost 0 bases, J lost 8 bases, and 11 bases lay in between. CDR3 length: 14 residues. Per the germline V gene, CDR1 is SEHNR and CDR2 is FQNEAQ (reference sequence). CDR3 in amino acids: CASSLALDVDEQFF. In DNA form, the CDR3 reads TGTGCCAGCAGCTTAGCCCTAGATGTCGATGAGCAGTTCTTC.

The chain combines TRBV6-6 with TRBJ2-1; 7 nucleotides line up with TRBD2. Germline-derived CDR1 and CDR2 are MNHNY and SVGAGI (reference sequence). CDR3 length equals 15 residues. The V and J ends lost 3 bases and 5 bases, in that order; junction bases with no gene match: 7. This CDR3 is CASSYPRGFDNEQFF. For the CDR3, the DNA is TGTGCCAGCAGTTATCCGCGGGGGTTTGACAATGAGCAGTTCTTC.

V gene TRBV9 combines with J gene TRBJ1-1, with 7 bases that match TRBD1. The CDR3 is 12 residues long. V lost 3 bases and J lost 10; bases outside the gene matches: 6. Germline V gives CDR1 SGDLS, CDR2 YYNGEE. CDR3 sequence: CASSGDSETAFF. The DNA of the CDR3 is TGTGCCAGCAGCGGGGACAGTGAGACAGCTTTCTTT.

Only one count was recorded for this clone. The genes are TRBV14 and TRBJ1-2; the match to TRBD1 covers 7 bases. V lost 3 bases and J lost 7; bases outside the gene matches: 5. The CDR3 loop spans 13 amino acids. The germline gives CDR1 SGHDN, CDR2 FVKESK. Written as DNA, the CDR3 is TGTGCCAGCAGCCAGGACAGGTGGGGTGGCTACACCTTC. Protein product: CASSQDRWGGYTF. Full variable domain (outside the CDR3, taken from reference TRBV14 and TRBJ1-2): EAGVTQFPSHSVIEKGQTVTLRCDPISGHDNLYWYRRVMGKEIKFLLHFVKESKQDESGMPNNRFLAERTGGTYSTLKVQPAELEDSGVYFCASSQDRWGGYTFGSGTRLTVV.

The CDR3 coding sequence is TGTGCCAGCTCACCACAGCCGATGAACAATCAGCCCCAGCATTTT. Translating it yields CASSPQPMNNQPQHF. This chain joins TRBV18 and TRBJ1-5; no clear D gene. V shed 1 base and J shed 3 bases, with 10 bases lying between them. Germline-derived CDR1 and CDR2 are KGHSH and LQKENI. This CDR3 has 15 residues.

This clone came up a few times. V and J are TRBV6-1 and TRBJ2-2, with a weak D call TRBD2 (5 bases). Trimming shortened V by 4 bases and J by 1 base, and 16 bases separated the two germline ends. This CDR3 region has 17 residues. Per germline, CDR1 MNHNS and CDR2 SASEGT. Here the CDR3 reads CASSGSGIARNTGELFF. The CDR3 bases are TGTGCCAGCAGTGGGTCGGGGATAGCGAGGAACACCGGGGAGCTGTTTTTT.

CDR3 DNA sequence: TGTGCCAGCAGCGTAGTGAGCCGTATCACAGATACGCAGTATTTT. Its protein is CASSVVSRITDTQYF. The chain combines TRBV9 with TRBJ2-3; no clear D. This CDR3 is built from 15 residues. V was clipped by 0 bases and J by 2 bases, with 10 bases between them. Germline V gene data show CDR1 as SGDLS and CDR2 as YYNGEE.

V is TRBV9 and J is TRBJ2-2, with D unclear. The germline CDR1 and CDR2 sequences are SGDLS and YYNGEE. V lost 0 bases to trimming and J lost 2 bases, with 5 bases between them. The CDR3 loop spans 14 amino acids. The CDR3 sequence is CASSVAGNTGELFF. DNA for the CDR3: TGTGCCAGCAGCGTAGCCGGTAACACCGGGGAGCTGTTTTTT.

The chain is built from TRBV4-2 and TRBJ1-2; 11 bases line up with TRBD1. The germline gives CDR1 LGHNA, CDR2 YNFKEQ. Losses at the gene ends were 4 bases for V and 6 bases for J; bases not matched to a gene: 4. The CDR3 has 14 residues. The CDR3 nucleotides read TGTGCCAGCAGCCGGGGACAGGGGGTCGATGGCTACACCTTC. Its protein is CASSRGQGVDGYTF.

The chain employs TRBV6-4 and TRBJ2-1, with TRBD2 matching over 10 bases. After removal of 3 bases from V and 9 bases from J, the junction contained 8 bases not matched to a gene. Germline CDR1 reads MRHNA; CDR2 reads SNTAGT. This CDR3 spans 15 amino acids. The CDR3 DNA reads TGTGCCAGCAGTGAGACTAGCGGGTCATGGGGTGAGCAGTTCTTC. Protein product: CASSETSGSWGEQFF.

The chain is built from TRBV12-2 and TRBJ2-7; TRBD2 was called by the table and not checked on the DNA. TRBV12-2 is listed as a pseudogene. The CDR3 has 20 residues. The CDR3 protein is CASLLLVPGLAGARSYEQYF. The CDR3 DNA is TGTGCAAGTCTCTTGCTAGTCCCCGGACTAGCGGGAGCCCGCTCCTACGAGCAGTACTTC.

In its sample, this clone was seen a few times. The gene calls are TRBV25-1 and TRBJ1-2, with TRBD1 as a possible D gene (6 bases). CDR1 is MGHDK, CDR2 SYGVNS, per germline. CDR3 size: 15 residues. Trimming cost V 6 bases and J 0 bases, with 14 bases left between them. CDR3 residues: CASSPRTASNYGYTF. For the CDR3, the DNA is TGTGCCAGCAGCCCGAGGACAGCTTCTAACTATGGCTACACCTTC.

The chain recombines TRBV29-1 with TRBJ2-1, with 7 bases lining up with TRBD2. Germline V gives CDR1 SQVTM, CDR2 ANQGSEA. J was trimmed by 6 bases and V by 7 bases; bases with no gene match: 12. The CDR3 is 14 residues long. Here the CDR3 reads CSARERDYTNEQFF. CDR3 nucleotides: TGCAGCGCCCGAGAAAGGGACTATACCAATGAGCAGTTCTTC.

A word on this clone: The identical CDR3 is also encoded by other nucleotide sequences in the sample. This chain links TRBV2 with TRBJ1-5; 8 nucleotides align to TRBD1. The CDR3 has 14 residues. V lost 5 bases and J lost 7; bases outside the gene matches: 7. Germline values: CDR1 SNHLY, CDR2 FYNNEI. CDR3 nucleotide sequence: TGTGCCAGCAGTCCTCGGACAGGGATCCAGCCCCAGCATTTT. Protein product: CASSPRTGIQPQHF.

Written as DNA, the CDR3 is TGCGCCAGCAGCTTGTGGGGGGGACTACAAACAGATACGCAGTATTTT. Residues: CASSLWGGLQTDTQYF. The chain employs TRBV5-1 and TRBJ2-3, with 7 bases lining up with TRBD2. CDR1 is SGHRS, CDR2 YFSETQ, per germline. V was clipped by 1 base and J by 3 bases; unmatched bases: 8. This CDR3 spans 16 amino acids. The full variable domain, completed using reference TRBV5-1 and TRBJ2-3, is KAGVTQTPRYLIKTRGQQVTLSCSPISGHRSVSWYQQTPGQGLQFLFEYFSETQRNKGNFPGRFSGRQFSNSRSEMNVSTLELGDSALYLCASSLWGGLQTDTQYFGPGTRLTVL.

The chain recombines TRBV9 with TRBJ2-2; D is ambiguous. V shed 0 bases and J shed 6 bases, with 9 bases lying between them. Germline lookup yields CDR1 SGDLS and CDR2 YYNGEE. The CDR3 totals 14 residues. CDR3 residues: CASSVDSSPGELFF. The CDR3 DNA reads TGTGCCAGCAGCGTAGACTCATCCCCCGGGGAGCTGTTTTTT.

The CDR3: CASSGQGATYGYTF. The CDR3 region has the DNA TGTGCCAGCAGTGGGCAGGGGGCGACCTATGGCTACACCTTC. The rearrangement joins TRBV2 to TRBJ1-2, with 8 bases identical to TRBD1. The CDR3 contains 14 residues. Trimming took 4 bases from V and 4 from J; bases not matched to a gene: 5. Germline CDR1 SNHLY, CDR2 FYNNEI.

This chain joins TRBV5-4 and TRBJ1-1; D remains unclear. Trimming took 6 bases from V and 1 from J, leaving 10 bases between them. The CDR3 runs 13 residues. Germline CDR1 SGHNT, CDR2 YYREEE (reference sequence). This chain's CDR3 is CASTNAGNTEAFF. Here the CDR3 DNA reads TGTGCCAGCACCAACGCGGGGAACACTGAAGCTTTCTTT.

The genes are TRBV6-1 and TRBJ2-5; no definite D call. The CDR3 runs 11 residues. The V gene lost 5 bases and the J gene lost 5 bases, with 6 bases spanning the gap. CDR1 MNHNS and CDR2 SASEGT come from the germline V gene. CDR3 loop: CASSSFETQYF. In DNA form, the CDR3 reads TGTGCCAGCAGTTCCTTCGAGACCCAGTACTTC.

The CDR3 sequence: CASSQGLSQPQHF. The CDR3 nucleotides read TGTGCCAGCAGCCAGGGGCTTAGTCAGCCCCAGCATTTT. This chain links TRBV27 with TRBJ1-5, with D tentatively TRBD1 (6 bases). V shed 6 bases and J shed 6 bases, with 12 bases lying between them. This CDR3 spans 13 amino acids. CDR1 is MNHEY and CDR2 is SMNVEV in the germline V gene (reference sequence).